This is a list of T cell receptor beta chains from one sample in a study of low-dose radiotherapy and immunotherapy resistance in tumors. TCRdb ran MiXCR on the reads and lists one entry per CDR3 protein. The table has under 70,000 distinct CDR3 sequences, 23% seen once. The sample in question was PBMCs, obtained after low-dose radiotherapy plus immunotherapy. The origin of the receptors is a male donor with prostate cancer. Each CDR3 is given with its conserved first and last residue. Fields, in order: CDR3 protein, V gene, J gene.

cdr3_aa: CASSKDRGGMNTEAFF; v_call: TRBV5-1; j_call: TRBJ1-1
cdr3_aa: CASSLQSYEQYF; v_call: TRBV7-2; j_call: TRBJ2-7
cdr3_aa: CASSPIPGAGSYEQYF; v_call: TRBV5-1; j_call: TRBJ2-7
cdr3_aa: CASSLAVHQETQYF; v_call: TRBV7-3; j_call: TRBJ2-5
cdr3_aa: CSARDLPSGRNEQFF; v_call: TRBV20-1; j_call: TRBJ2-1
cdr3_aa: CASSNPGQGNYGYTF; v_call: TRBV4-1; j_call: TRBJ1-2
cdr3_aa: CSARTSGRAQDTQYF; v_call: TRBV20-1; j_call: TRBJ2-3
cdr3_aa: CASSHRQGVEKLFF; v_call: TRBV19; j_call: TRBJ1-4
cdr3_aa: CASSPTELSSYEQYF; v_call: TRBV6-2/TRBV6-3; j_call: TRBJ2-7
cdr3_aa: CASSLAMGGSQPQHF; v_call: TRBV5-1; j_call: TRBJ1-5
cdr3_aa: CASYEGTISGANVLTF; v_call: TRBV28; j_call: TRBJ2-6
cdr3_aa: CASSRTGAVYEQYF; v_call: TRBV27; j_call: TRBJ2-7
cdr3_aa: CASSPPGTSGNEQFF; v_call: TRBV7-2; j_call: TRBJ2-1
cdr3_aa: CASSLAPGVYEQFF; v_call: TRBV5-1; j_call: TRBJ2-1
cdr3_aa: CASSSNTNQPQHF; v_call: TRBV12-3/TRBV12-4; j_call: TRBJ1-5
cdr3_aa: CASSRSNSPLHF; v_call: TRBV12-3/TRBV12-4; j_call: TRBJ1-6